Listed here are 17 T cell receptor beta chains from one sample, sequenced in a study of blood T cell repertoires in COVID-19. Produced via immunoSEQ multiplex PCR; TCRdb's table is partial and in-frame only. The data hold 100,000 to 150,000 clones, with over 75% observed a single time. The source material was peripheral blood. The receptors here all came from a man between 65 and 79 years old with active COVID-19.

The J gene is TRBJ1-2, the V gene TRBV7-2; tentative D call: TRBD1 (6 bases). Germline V gene data show CDR1 as SGHTA and CDR2 as FQGNSA. The CDR3 length is 15 residues. Trimming pared 6 bases from V and 2 bases from J, leaving 16 bases between. The chain's CDR3 is CASRLTQGQNYGYTF. CDR3 coding DNA: TGTGCCAGCAGACTCACACAGGGCCAGAACTATGGCTACACCTTC.

The V and J genes are TRBV7-9 and TRBJ2-6; TRBD1 matches 10 bases. The CDR3 spans 18 residues. The ends lost 5 bases at V and 1 base at J; junction bases unmatched: 8. Germline V gives CDR1 SEHNR, CDR2 FQNEAQ (reference sequence). CDR3 DNA sequence: TGTGCCAGCAGCGGAATGACAGGGGGCGGGTCTGGGGCCAACGTCCTGACTTTC. It specifies CASSGMTGGGSGANVLTF.

The chain has TRBV28 and TRBJ1-6; no definite D call. This CDR3 is built from 15 residues. Between the trimmed V and J ends, which lost 5 bases and 14 bases, there was a span of 22 bases. Germline CDR1 is MDHEN and CDR2 is SYDVKM. In DNA, the CDR3 is TGTGCCAGCAGTACTCCCTCCGGGTCTCAAGGCTCCCTCCACTTT. Protein: CASSTPSGSQGSLHF. Full variable domain (outside the CDR3, taken from reference TRBV28 and TRBJ1-6): DVKVTQSSRYLVKRTGEKVFLECVQDMDHENMFWYRQDPGLGLRLIYFSYDVKMKEKGDIPEGYSVSREKKERFSLILESASTNQTSMYLCASSTPSGSQGSLHFGNGTRLTVT.

The chain uses TRBV4-1 and TRBJ2-1; 9 bases agree with TRBD2. The CDR3 has 16 amino acids. J was trimmed by 8 bases and V by 1 base; bases with no gene match: 9. CDR1 and CDR2 from the germline V gene are MGHRA and YSYEKL. The CDR3 reads CASSQGFGGRGYEQFF. Written as DNA, the CDR3 is TGCGCCAGCAGCCAAGGATTCGGCGGGAGGGGGTATGAGCAGTTCTTC.

The rearrangement links TRBV27 to TRBJ1-6; possibly TRBD1 for D (5 bases). V lost 5 bases, J lost 8 bases, and 16 bases lay in between. The CDR3 has 15 amino acids. Germline V lookup: CDR1 MNHEY, CDR2 SMNVEV (reference sequence). The CDR3 nucleotides read TGTGCCAGCAGTAAAAGTCCCCAGGGTTATTCACCCCTCCACTTT. Translating gives CASSKSPQGYSPLHF.

The chain uses TRBV6-1 and TRBJ1-2; D perhaps matches TRBD1 (5 bases). This CDR3 has 13 amino acids. V lost 3 bases, J lost 5 bases, and 10 bases lay in between. Germline-derived CDR1 and CDR2 are MNHNS and SASEGT. The CDR3 spells CASSEPGRYGYTF. The CDR3 DNA follows: TGTGCCAGCAGTGAGCCAGGGAGGTATGGCTACACCTTC.

The chain is built from TRBV24-1 and TRBJ1-4, with D possibly being TRBD1 (5 bases). The CDR3 consists of 13 residues. V lost 5 bases and J 7 bases, leaving 10 bases between the germline ends. CDR1 is KGHDR, CDR2 SFDVKD, per germline. The CDR3 reads CATSAGGGEKLFF. The CDR3 bases are TGTGCCACCAGTGCCGGGGGGGGTGAAAAACTGTTTTTT.

This clone showed up just once. V and J are TRBV5-1 and TRBJ1-4, with D possibly TRBD1 on 6 matching bases. CDR1 SGHRS and CDR2 YFSETQ come from the germline V gene. Trimming removed 1 base at V and 7 bases at J, with 14 bases between. The CDR3 runs to 15 residues. In nucleotides, the CDR3 is TGCGCCAGCAGCTTGCGTGTACAGGGAAGTGAAAAACTGTTTTTT. The encoded protein is CASSLRVQGSEKLFF.

This chain uses TRBV5-4 with TRBJ2-3, with TRBD1 matching over 11 bases. CDR3 length: 18 amino acids. Germline V gene sequence: CDR1 SGHNT, CDR2 YYREEE (reference sequence). J was trimmed by 1 base and V by 4 bases; bases with no gene match: 11. For the CDR3, the DNA is TGTGCCAGCAGCGATAGGACAGGGGGCGGAAGAGGCACAGATACGCAGTATTTT. Its protein product is CASSDRTGGGRGTDTQYF.

The rearrangement uses TRBV7-2 and TRBJ1-3; D might be TRBD1 (6 bases). The CDR3 spans 14 residues. V dropped 6 bases and J dropped 2 bases, with 11 bases sitting between them. The germline V gene has CDR1 SGHTA and CDR2 FQGNSA. Here the CDR3 reads CASSLGGAGNTIYF. The CDR3 bases are TGTGCCAGCAGTCTAGGGGGAGCTGGAAACACCATATATTTT. Supplemented by reference TRBV7-2 and TRBJ1-3, the full variable domain reads GAGVSQSPSNKVTEKGKDVELRCDPISGHTALYWYRQSLGQGLEFLIYFQGNSAPDKSGLPSDRFSAERTGGSVSTLTIQRTQQEDSAVYLCASSLGGAGNTIYFGEGSWLTVV.

The V and J genes are TRBV4-2 and TRBJ1-6, with unresolved D. This CDR3 comprises 16 residues. Per germline, CDR1 LGHNA and CDR2 YNFKEQ. V was clipped by 0 bases and J by 0 bases, with 6 bases between them. CDR3: CASSQDTGSYNSPLHF. In DNA, the CDR3 is TGTGCCAGCAGCCAAGATACGGGCTCCTATAATTCACCCCTCCACTTT.

The chain links TRBV13 to TRBJ1-1, with TRBD1 as a possible D gene (5 bases). The CDR3 is made up of 16 amino acids. Germline V gives CDR1 PRHDT, CDR2 FYEKMQ (reference sequence). The germline V and J ends were trimmed by 0 bases and 3 bases, with 14 bases remaining between them. The CDR3 region has the DNA TGTGCCAGCAGCTTAGGCCCAACATCGGGGGACACTGAAGCTTTCTTT. Its translation: CASSLGPTSGDTEAFF. Variable domain in full (rest from reference TRBV13 and TRBJ1-1): AAGVIQSPRHLIKEKRETATLKCYPIPRHDTVYWYQQGPGQDPQFLISFYEKMQSDKGSIPDRFSAQQFSDYHSELNMSSLELGDSALYFCASSLGPTSGDTEAFFGQGTRLTVV.

Here the CDR3 DNA reads TGTGCCAGCAGCCAAGGTCGACAGGGGGACAATGAGCAGTTCTTC. Protein product: CASSQGRQGDNEQFF. The genes are TRBV4-2 and TRBJ2-1; the match to TRBD1 covers 9 bases. Trimming cost V 1 base and J 5 bases; bases outside gene matches: 3. Germline CDR1 and CDR2: LGHNA and YNFKEQ. The CDR3 is 15 amino acids.

V gene TRBV27 combines with J gene TRBJ1-1; no reliable D call. Looked up from germline, CDR1 is MNHEY and CDR2 is SMNVEV (reference sequence). CDR3 size: 13 residues. Trimming took 2 bases from V and 1 from J, leaving 5 bases between them. CDR3 DNA: TGTGCCAGCAGTTTAGGGCAGAACACTGAAGCTTTCTTT. Protein sequence: CASSLGQNTEAFF.

The chain links TRBV9 to TRBJ1-1; 8 bases agree with TRBD1. The V segment lost 0 bases and the J segment 6 bases; nucleotides outside the gene matches: 10. CDR3 size: 16 residues. Germline CDR1 and CDR2: SGDLS and YYNGEE. CDR3 bases: TGTGCCAGCAGCGTAGCTTCCGACAGGGGAGAAGCTGAAGCTTTCTTT. It is translated as CASSVASDRGEAEAFF.

As to this clone: The junction departs from the called germline gene at one end, perhaps through a read error. The V and J genes are TRBV30 and TRBJ1-2; perhaps TRBD1 as D (6 bases). The V gene's germline CDR1 is GTSNPN and CDR2 SVGIG (reference sequence). The CDR3 loop spans 12 amino acids. Here the CDR3 reads CAWSPAQGILSF. The CDR3 bases are TGTGCCTGGAGCCCCGCGCAGGGGATTCTCTCCTTC.

The chain has TRBV5-1 and TRBJ2-7; 9 nucleotides match TRBD2. The trim removed 1 base at V and 5 bases at J, leaving 10 bases unmatched. This CDR3 spans 16 amino acids. Germline CDR1 and CDR2: SGHRS and YFSETQ. This CDR3 is CASSLIAGVALDEQYF. CDR3 in DNA: TGCGCCAGCAGCTTGATAGCGGGAGTTGCCCTTGACGAGCAGTACTTC.